Described below is a single TCR beta chain sequence and its context. This entry belongs to a study of blood T cell repertoires in COVID-19. Background on the study: In each case, the material was cDNA or gDNA derived from T cells, B-cell-depleted T cells, or PBMCs.

The CDR3 contains 16 residues. Trimming cost V 5 bases and J 1 base; bases outside gene matches: 9. Germline V gene sequence: CDR1 PRHDT, CDR2 FYEKMQ (reference sequence). Clones were read by immunoSEQ multiplex PCR, and TCRdb kept only the in-frame ones, dropping some. The sample holds 180,000 or so clones, approximately 83% seen once. Sequencing was carried out using PBMCs or T cells enriched from blood (not recorded which). The chain carries TRBV13 and TRBJ1-1, with TRBD1 matching over 8 bases. The origin of this receptor is a woman between 55 and 75 years old who had recovered from COVID-19. The CDR3 sequence is CASSPNPGQGNTEAFF. In DNA form, the CDR3 reads TGTGCCAGCAGCCCGAACCCCGGACAGGGGAACACTGAAGCTTTCTTT.